This TCR beta chain was recorded in a study of cytomegalovirus exposure and HLA in healthy donors. About the study: As released early, the data held 65 million to 90 million unique TCRs from HLA-typed donors.

With 60 Vbeta and 13 Jbeta primers, the PCR was carried out. Measured with immunoSEQ multiplex PCR; TCRdb has only the in-frame clones, and not every one. This sample has roughly 120,000 clones, with 75% to 80% found just once. The TCR originated in a woman in her twenties or thirties in good health and CMV-seronegative. The specimen sequenced was PBMCs.

Here the CDR3 DNA reads TGTGCCAGCAGCTTAGTCGGGGAGGACTATGGCTACACCTTC. It yields the protein CASSLVGEDYGYTF. The chain recombines TRBV13 with TRBJ1-2, with D uncertain. This CDR3 region has 14 residues. CDR1 is PRHDT, CDR2 FYEKMQ, per germline (reference sequence). The germline V and J ends were trimmed by 1 base and 3 bases, with 9 bases remaining between them.